The clone carrying this T cell receptor (beta chain) was observed a handful of times. This specimen belongs to a study of T-cell reconstitution after alpha-beta-depleted transplantation in children. Unique molecular identifiers were incorporated during preparation of the TCRbeta library. One entry per CDR3 protein, called by TCRdb with MiXCR from the PCR reads. Among around 380,000 distinct CDR3 sequences listed, about a tenth were seen once. Germline lookup yields CDR1 LGHNA and CDR2 YSLEER. The CDR3 consists of 17 residues. The ends were cut back, 0 bases at V and 3 bases at J, with 14 bases in the middle.

Sequenced here: PBMCs from the stem cell graft donor, sampled from the stem cell graft. V gene TRBV4-3 combines with J gene TRBJ1-4; no firm D call. The sequence came from a human donor who donated a stem cell graft to a child with acute myeloid leukemia. The CDR3, as DNA: TGCGCCAGCAGCCAAGATTTAGGGTCGGGGTCTAATGAAAAACTGTTTTTT. Protein: CASSQDLGSGSNEKLFF.